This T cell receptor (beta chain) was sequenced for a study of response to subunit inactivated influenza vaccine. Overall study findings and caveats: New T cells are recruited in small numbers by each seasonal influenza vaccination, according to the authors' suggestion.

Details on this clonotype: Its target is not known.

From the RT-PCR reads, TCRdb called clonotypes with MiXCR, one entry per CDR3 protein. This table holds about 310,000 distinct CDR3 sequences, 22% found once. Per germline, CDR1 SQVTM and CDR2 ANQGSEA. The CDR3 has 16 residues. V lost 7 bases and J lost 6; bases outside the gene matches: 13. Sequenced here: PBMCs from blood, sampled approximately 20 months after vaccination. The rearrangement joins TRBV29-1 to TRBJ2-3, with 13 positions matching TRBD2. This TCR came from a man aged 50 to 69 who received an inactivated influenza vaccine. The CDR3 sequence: CSAVSWTSGRSDTQYF. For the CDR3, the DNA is TGCAGCGCCGTATCTTGGACTAGCGGGAGATCGGATACGCAGTATTTT.